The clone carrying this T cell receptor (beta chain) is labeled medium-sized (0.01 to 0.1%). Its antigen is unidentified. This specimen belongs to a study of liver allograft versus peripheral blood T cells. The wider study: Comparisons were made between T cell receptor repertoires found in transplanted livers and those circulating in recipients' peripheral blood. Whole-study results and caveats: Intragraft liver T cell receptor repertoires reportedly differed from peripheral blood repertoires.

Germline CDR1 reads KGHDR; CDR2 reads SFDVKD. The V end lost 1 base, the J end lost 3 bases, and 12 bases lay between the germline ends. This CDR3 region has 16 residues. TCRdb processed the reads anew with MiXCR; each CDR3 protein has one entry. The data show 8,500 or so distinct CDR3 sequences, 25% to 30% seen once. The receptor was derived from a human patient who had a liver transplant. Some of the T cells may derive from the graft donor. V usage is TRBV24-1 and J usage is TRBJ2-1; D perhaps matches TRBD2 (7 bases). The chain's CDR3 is CATSDLGGGDYNEQFF. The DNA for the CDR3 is TGTGCCACCAGTGATTTAGGAGGGGGGGACTACAATGAGCAGTTCTTC.